The rows below give T cell receptor beta chains drawn from one sample of a study of breast tumors, draining lymph nodes, adjacent tissues. MiXCR, applied by TCRdb to the multiplex PCR reads, yields one record per CDR3 protein. Of 200,000 to 250,000 distinct CDR3 sequences listed, roughly a third are singletons. Sequenced input: axillary lymph node tissue. The receptors were gathered from a female donor with breast cancer. Some clones in this sample may be carry-over from other donors' samples. Each CDR3 is given with its conserved first and last residue. D genes are given only for firm matches. The listing skips clone size in some rows; elsewhere it reads once, few, many or a size class.

CDR3 DNA: TGCAGTGCTAGAGATTGGGGTATTGACCATTCCGACGAGCAGTACTTC
CDR3 protein: CSARDWGIDHSDEQYF
clone size: many
J gene: TRBJ2-7
D gene: NA
V gene: TRBV20-1

CDR3 DNA: TGCAGCGTTGAATTTATCGGGGAAAGCACAGATACGCAGTATTTT
CDR3 protein: CSVEFIGESTDTQYF
clone size: many
J gene: TRBJ2-3
D gene: NA
V gene: TRBV29-1

CDR3 DNA: TGTGCCAGCAGCTCAGCGGGGGGGCGTGAGACCCAGTACTTC
CDR3 protein: CASSSAGGRETQYF
clone size: many
J gene: TRBJ2-5
D gene: TRBD2
V gene: TRBV11-2

CDR3 DNA: TGTGCCAGCAGCTTAGGGACCTACGTCCTGACTTTC
CDR3 protein: CASSLGTYVLTF
clone size: NA
J gene: TRBJ2-6
D gene: NA
V gene: TRBV7-6

CDR3 DNA: TGCGCCAGCAGTGATGGGATTCCAGATACGCAGTATTTT
CDR3 protein: CASSDGIPDTQYF
clone size: few
J gene: TRBJ2-3
D gene: NA
V gene: TRBV10-1

CDR3 DNA: TGTGCCATCAGGGAAAGCGGGGGCAGCTATGGCTACACCTTC
CDR3 protein: CAIRESGGSYGYTF
clone size: many
J gene: TRBJ1-2
D gene: NA
V gene: TRBV10-3

CDR3 DNA: TGTGCCAGCAGCTCCCGGAGTAGCGGGAAGGAGACCCAGTACTTC
CDR3 protein: CASSSRSSGKETQYF
clone size: medium-sized
J gene: TRBJ2-5
D gene: TRBD2
V gene: TRBV13

CDR3 DNA: TGCGCCAGCAGGACTAGCGTTTTATCCTACAATGAGCAGTTCTTC
CDR3 protein: CASRTSVLSYNEQFF
clone size: many
J gene: TRBJ2-1
D gene: TRBD2
V gene: TRBV10-2

CDR3 DNA: TGTGCCAGCGCTAGCGGGGCCTCCTACAATGAGCAGTATTTT
CDR3 protein: CASASGASYNEQYF
clone size: NA
J gene: TRBJ2-3
D gene: TRBD2
V gene: TRBV7-8

CDR3 DNA: TGTGCCAGCACCCAGGAAAACACCGGGGAGCTGTTTTTT
CDR3 protein: CASTQENTGELFF
clone size: many
J gene: TRBJ2-2
D gene: NA
V gene: TRBV12-3/TRBV12-4

CDR3 DNA: TGTGCCAGCAGCCAAATAGCGGGAGGGCCGGGAAGTGAGCAGTTCTTC
CDR3 protein: CASSQIAGGPGSEQFF
clone size: NA
J gene: TRBJ2-1
D gene: TRBD2
V gene: TRBV7-2

CDR3 DNA: TGTGCCAGCAGCCCCACCGGCGGGAAGGGTGAGCAGTTCTTC
CDR3 protein: CASSPTGGKGEQFF
clone size: many
J gene: TRBJ2-1
D gene: NA
V gene: TRBV7-3

CDR3 DNA: TGTGCCAGCAGGGACGAGACAGGGGGCGCCTATGGCTACACCTTC
CDR3 protein: CASRDETGGAYGYTF
clone size: NA
J gene: TRBJ1-2
D gene: TRBD1
V gene: TRBV12-3/TRBV12-4

CDR3 DNA: TGTGCCAGCAGCTTGGGGAGGGAAGCGGCCGGCTACACCTTC
CDR3 protein: CASSLGREAAGYTF
clone size: many
J gene: TRBJ1-2
D gene: NA
V gene: TRBV11-2

CDR3 DNA: TGTGCCAGCAGTAGACAGGGGGCGCATGCTCGTTCACCCCTCCACTTT
CDR3 protein: CASSRQGAHARSPLHF
clone size: NA
J gene: TRBJ1-6
D gene: TRBD1
V gene: TRBV2

CDR3 DNA: TGTGCCACCAGCAGAGGGGGGGGCGGGGGGGAAGAGACCCGGTACTTC
CDR3 protein: CATSRGGGGGEETRYF
clone size: NA
J gene: TRBJ2-5
D gene: TRBD2
V gene: TRBV15